This paragraph reports one TCR beta chain. This specimen belongs to a study of blood T cell repertoires in COVID-19. Assay: immunoSEQ multiplex PCR; the TCRdb copy retains only in-frame clones and omits some. The sample holds roughly 250,000 clones, just under 85% seen once. V lost 5 bases and J lost 2; bases outside the gene matches: 6. Germline values: CDR1 SGHTA, CDR2 FQGNSA. This CDR3 region has 15 residues. The rearrangement links TRBV7-2 to TRBJ2-1; 7 bases are shared with TRBD1. The sequenced material came from peripheral blood. The TCR originated in a woman older than 75 with acute or convalescent COVID-19. CDR3 bases: TGTGCCAGCAGCCCTCGGGACAGAGCCTACAATGAGCAGTTCTTC. Protein product: CASSPRDRAYNEQFF. Using reference TRBV7-2 and TRBJ2-1 for the parts outside the CDR3, the full variable domain is GAGVSQSPSNKVTEKGKDVELRCDPISGHTALYWYRQSLGQGLEFLIYFQGNSAPDKSGLPSDRFSAERTGGSVSTLTIQRTQQEDSAVYLCASSPRDRAYNEQFFGPGTRLTVL.